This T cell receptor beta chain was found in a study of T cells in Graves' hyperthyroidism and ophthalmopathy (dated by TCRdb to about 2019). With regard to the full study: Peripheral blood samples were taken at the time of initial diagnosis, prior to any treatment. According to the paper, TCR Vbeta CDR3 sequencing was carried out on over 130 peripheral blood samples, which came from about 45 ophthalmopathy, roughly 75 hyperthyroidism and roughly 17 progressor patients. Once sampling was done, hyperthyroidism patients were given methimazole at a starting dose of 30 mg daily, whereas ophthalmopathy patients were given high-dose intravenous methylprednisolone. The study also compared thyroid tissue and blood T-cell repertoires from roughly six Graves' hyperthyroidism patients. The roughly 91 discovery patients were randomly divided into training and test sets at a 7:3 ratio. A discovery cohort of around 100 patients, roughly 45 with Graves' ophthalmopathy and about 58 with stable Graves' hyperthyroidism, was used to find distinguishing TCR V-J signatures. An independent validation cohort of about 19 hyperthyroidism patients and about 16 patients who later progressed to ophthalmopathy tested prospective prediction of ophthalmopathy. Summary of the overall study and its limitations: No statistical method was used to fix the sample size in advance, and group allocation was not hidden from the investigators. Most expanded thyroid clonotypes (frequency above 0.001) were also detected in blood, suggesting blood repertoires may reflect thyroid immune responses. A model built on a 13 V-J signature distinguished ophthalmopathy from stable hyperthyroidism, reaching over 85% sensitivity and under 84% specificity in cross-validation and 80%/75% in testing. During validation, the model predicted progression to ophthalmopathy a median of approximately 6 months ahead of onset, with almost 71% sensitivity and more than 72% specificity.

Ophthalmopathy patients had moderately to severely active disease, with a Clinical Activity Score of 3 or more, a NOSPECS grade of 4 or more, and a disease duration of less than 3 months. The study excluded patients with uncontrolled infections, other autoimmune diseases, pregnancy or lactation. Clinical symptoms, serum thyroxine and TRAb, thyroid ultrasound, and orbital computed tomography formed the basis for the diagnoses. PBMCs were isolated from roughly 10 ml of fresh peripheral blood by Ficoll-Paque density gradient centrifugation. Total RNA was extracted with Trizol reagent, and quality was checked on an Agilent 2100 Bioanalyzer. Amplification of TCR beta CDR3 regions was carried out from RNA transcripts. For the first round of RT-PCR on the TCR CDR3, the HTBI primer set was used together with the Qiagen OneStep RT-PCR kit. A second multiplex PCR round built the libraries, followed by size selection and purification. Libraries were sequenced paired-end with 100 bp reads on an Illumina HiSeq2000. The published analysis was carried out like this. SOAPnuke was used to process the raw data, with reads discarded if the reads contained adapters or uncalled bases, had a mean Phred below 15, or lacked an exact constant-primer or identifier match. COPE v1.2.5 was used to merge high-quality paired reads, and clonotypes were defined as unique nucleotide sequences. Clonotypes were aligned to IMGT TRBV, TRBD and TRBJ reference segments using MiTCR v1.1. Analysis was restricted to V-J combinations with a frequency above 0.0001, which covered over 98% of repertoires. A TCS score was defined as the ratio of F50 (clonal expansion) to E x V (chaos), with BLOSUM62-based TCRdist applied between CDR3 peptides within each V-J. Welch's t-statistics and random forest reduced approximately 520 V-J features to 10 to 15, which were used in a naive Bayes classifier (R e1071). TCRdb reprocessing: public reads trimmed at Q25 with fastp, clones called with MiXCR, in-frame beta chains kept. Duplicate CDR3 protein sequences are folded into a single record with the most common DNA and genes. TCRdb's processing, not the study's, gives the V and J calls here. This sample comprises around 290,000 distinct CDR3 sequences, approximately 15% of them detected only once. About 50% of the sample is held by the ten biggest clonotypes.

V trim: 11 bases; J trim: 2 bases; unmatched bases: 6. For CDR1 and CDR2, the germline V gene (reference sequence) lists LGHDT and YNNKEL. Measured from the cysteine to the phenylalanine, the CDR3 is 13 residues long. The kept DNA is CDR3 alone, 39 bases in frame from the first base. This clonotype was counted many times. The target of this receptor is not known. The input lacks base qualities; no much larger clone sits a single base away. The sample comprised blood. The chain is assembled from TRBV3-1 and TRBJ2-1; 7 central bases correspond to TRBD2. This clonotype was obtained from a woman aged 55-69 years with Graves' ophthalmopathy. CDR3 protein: CAVGGGTYNEQFF. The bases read TGTGCCGTCGGGGGAGGGACCTACAATGAGCAGTTCTTC.